These 6 T cell receptor beta chains came from one sample sequenced in a study of chemoradiotherapy in HPV16-positive cancers. Repertoires were generated with immunoSEQ multiplex PCR, while TCRdb's copy carries only in-frame clones and drops some. The sample lists about 14,000 clones, approximately 89% occurring once. The sequencing here drew on tumor tissue, taken from a patient who underwent chemoradiotherapy. The receptors stem from a human donor with HPV-associated anogenital cancer.

The gene calls are TRBV4-3 and TRBJ1-5; D is perhaps TRBD1 (6 bases). Germline assignment: CDR1 LGHNA and CDR2 YSLEER. The CDR3 contains 15 residues. Trimming shortened V by 1 base and J by 2 bases, and 9 bases separated the two germline ends. CDR3 in amino acids: CASSQGSGGNQPQHF. DNA for the CDR3: TGCGCCAGCAGCCAAGGTTCAGGGGGCAATCAGCCCCAGCATTTT.

The rearrangement links TRBV5-1 to TRBJ2-4; TRBD2 is a possible D gene (5 bases). This CDR3 is built from 13 residues. Germline CDR1 and CDR2: SGHRS and YFSETQ. The ends were cut back, 4 bases at V and 8 bases at J, with 13 bases in the middle. The CDR3 coding sequence is TGCGCCAGCAGCCTGGCGCCGGAGGACATTCAGTACTTC. It specifies CASSLAPEDIQYF. Looking up the rest from reference TRBV5-1 and TRBJ2-4 gives the full variable domain: KAGVTQTPRYLIKTRGQQVTLSCSPISGHRSVSWYQQTPGQGLQFLFEYFSETQRNKGNFPGRFSGRQFSNSRSEMNVSTLELGDSALYLCASSLAPEDIQYFGAGTRLSVL.

The V call is TRBV6-5, the J call TRBJ2-1, with a weak D call TRBD2 (6 bases). The germline V gene encodes CDR1 MNHEY and CDR2 SVGAGI. This CDR3 is 16 amino acids long. Trimming left V 0 bases short and J 2 bases short, with 11 bases between. This chain's CDR3 is CASSYSAGLTYNEQFF. In DNA form, the CDR3 reads TGTGCCAGCAGTTACTCCGCGGGACTCACCTACAATGAGCAGTTCTTC.

V and J are TRBV7-9 and TRBJ2-1, with D perhaps matching TRBD2 (6 bases). V was shortened by 4 bases and J by 14 bases, with 18 bases between the two germline ends. The CDR3 extends over 13 amino acids. The germline gives CDR1 SEHNR, CDR2 FQNEAQ (reference sequence). CDR3 in DNA: TGTGCCAGCAGCTCTTTGTTAGTAGCGGCGGAGTTCTTC. It is translated as CASSSLLVAAEFF. Full variable domain (remainder filled in from reference TRBV7-9 and TRBJ2-1): DTGVSQNPRHKITKRGQNVTFRCDPISEHNRLYWYRQTLGQGPEFLTYFQNEAQLEKSRLLSDRFSAERPKGSFSTLEIQRTEQGDSAMYLCASSSLLVAAEFFGPGTRLTVL.

This clone came up a few times. The V and J genes are TRBV7-9 and TRBJ1-4; D ambiguous. The V gene lost 0 bases and the J gene lost 7 bases, with 6 bases spanning the gap. The germline V gene encodes CDR1 SEHNR and CDR2 FQNEAQ (reference sequence). This CDR3 is built from 13 residues. Here the CDR3 reads CASSLAGREKLFF. The CDR3 DNA reads TGTGCCAGCAGCTTAGCAGGGCGTGAAAAACTGTTTTTT.

V gene TRBV7-6 combines with J gene TRBJ2-3; D is unclear. Trimming stripped 4 bases from V and 1 base from J, with 15 bases between. The CDR3 sequence is 16 residues long. The germline V gene has CDR1 SGHVS and CDR2 FNYEAQ. The CDR3 protein is CASSSAADPRTDTQYF. In DNA form, the CDR3 reads TGTGCCAGCAGCTCCGCCGCTGACCCTCGCACAGATACGCAGTATTTT.